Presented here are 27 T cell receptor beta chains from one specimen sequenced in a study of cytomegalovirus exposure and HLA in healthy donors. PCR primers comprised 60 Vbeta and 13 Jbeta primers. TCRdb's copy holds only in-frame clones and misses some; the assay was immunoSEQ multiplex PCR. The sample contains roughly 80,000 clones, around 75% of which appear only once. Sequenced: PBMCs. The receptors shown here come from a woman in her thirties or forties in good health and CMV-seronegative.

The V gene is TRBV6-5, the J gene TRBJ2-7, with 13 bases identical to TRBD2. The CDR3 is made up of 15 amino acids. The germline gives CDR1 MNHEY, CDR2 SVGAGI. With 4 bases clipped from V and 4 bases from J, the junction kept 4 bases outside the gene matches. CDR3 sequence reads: CASSSGTSGVYEQYF. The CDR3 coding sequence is TGTGCCAGCAGTTCCGGGACTAGCGGGGTATACGAGCAGTACTTC.

This CDR3 is CSVGQGLTDTQYF. CDR3 bases: TGCAGCGTTGGACAGGGTTTGACAGATACGCAGTATTTT. V and J are TRBV29-1 and TRBJ2-3; 7 bases match TRBD1. Losses at the gene ends were 4 bases for V and 3 bases for J; bases not matched to a gene: 4. The CDR3 spans 13 residues. In germline, CDR1 is SQVTM, CDR2 ANQGSEA.

The CDR3 sequence: CASSPGVNTEAFF. The CDR3 region has the DNA TGTGCCAGCAGCCCAGGGGTGAACACTGAAGCTTTCTTT. The chain carries TRBV14 and TRBJ1-1; D is perhaps TRBD1 (6 bases). V lost 4 bases, J lost 0 bases, and 6 bases lay in between. Germline loops: CDR1 SGHDN, CDR2 FVKESK. This CDR3 is 13 amino acids long.

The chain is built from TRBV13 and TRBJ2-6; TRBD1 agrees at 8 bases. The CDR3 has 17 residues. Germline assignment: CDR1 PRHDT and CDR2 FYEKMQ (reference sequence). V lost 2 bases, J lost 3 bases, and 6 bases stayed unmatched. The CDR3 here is CASSLRTGHRGANVLTF. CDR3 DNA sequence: TGTGCCAGCAGCTTAAGGACAGGGCATCGTGGGGCCAACGTCCTGACTTTC.

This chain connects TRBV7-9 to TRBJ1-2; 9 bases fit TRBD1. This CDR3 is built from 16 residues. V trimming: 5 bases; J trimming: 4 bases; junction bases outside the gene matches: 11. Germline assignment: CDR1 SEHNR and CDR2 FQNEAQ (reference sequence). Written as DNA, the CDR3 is TGTGCCAGCAGCCCCGTCCCGGGACAGGGCCCCTATGGCTACACCTTC. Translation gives CASSPVPGQGPYGYTF.

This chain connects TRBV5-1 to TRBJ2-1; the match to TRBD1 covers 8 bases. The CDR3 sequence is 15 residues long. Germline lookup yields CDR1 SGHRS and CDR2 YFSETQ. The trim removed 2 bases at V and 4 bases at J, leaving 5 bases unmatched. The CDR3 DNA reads TGCGCCAGCAGCTTAGGACAGGGCGTTTACAATGAGCAGTTCTTC. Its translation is CASSLGQGVYNEQFF.

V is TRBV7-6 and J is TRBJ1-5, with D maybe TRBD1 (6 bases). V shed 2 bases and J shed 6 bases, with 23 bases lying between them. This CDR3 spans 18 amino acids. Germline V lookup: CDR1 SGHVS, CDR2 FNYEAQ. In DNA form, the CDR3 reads TGTGCCAGCAGCTTACGAAACCAGGGGTTAAAATGGTTTCAGCCCCAGCATTTT. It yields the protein CASSLRNQGLKWFQPQHF.

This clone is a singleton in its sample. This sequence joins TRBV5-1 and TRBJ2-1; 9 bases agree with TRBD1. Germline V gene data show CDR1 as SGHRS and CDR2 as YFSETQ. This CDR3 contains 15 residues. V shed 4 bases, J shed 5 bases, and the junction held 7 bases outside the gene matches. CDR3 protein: CASSQGQGRHNEQFF. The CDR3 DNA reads TGCGCCAGCAGCCAGGGACAGGGCCGACACAATGAGCAGTTCTTC.

CDR3 bases: TGTGCCTGGAGCCCGGGACAGGGGTTCCAAGAGACCCAGTACTTC. It yields the protein CAWSPGQGFQETQYF. The genes are TRBV30 and TRBJ2-5, with 10 positions matching TRBD1. The CDR3 runs 15 residues. The germline CDR1 and CDR2 sequences are GTSNPN and SVGIG (reference sequence). V shed 3 bases and J 1 base; nucleotides not matched to a gene: 5. The whole variable domain, filled in from reference TRBV30 and TRBJ2-5, reads SQTIHQWPATLVQPVGSPLSLECTVEGTSNPNLYWYRQAAGRGLQLLFYSVGIGQISSEVPQNLSASRPQDRQFILSSKKLLLSDSGFYLCAWSPGQGFQETQYFGPGTRLLVL.

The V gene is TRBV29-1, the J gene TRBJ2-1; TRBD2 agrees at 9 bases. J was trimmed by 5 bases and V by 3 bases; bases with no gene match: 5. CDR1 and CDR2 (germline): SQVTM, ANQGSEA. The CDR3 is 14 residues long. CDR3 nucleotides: TGCAGCGTTGAGTTACAGCGGGGGGACAATGAGCAGTTCTTC. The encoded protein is CSVELQRGDNEQFF.

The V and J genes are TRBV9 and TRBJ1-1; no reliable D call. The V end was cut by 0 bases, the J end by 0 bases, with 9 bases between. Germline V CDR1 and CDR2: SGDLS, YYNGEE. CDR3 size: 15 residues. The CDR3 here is CASSVGVGVNTEAFF. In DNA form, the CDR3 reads TGTGCCAGCAGCGTAGGGGTGGGAGTGAACACTGAAGCTTTCTTT. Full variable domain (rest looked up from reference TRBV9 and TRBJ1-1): DSGVTQTPKHLITATGQRVTLRCSPRSGDLSVYWYQQSLDQGLQFLIQYYNGEERAKGNILERFSAQQFPDLHSELNLSSLELGDSALYFCASSVGVGVNTEAFFGQGTRLTVV.

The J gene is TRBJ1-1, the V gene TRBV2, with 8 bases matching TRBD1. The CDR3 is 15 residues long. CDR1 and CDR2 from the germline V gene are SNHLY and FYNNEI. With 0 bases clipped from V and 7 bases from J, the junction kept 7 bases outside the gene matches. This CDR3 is CASSEAAGGQGEAFF. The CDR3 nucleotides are TGTGCCAGCAGTGAAGCCGCAGGCGGACAGGGTGAAGCTTTCTTT.

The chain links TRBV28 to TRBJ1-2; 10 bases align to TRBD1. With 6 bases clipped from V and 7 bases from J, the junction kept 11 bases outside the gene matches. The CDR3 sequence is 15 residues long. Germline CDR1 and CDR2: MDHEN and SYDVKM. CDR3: CASRGQGWIIGGYTF. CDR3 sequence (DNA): TGTGCCAGCAGGGGACAGGGGTGGATTATCGGTGGCTACACCTTC.

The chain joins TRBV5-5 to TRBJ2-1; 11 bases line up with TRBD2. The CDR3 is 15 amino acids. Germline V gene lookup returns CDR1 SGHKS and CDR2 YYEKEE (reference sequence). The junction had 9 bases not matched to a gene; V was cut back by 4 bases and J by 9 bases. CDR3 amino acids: CASSPLAGGVSEQFF. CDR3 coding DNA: TGTGCCAGCAGCCCCCTAGCGGGAGGTGTCTCTGAGCAGTTCTTC.

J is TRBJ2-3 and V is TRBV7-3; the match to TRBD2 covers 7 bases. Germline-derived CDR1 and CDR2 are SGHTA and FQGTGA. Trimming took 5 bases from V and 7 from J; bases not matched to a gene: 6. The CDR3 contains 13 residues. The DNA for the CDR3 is TGTGCCAGCAGCCCGACTAGCCGGAATACGCAGTATTTT. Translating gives CASSPTSRNTQYF.

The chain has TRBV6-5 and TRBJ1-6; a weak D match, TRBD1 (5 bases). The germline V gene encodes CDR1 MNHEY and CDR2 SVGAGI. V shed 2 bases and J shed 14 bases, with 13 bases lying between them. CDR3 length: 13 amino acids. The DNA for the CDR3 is TGTGCCAGCAGTTACGAGCAGGGATTGACCCTCCACTTT. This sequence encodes CASSYEQGLTLHF.

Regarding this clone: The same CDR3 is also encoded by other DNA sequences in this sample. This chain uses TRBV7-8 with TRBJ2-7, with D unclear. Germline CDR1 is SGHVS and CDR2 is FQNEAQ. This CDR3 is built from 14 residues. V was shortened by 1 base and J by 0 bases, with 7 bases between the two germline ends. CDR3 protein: CASSLGAPSYEQYF. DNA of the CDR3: TGTGCCAGCAGCTTAGGGGCCCCCTCCTACGAGCAGTACTTC.

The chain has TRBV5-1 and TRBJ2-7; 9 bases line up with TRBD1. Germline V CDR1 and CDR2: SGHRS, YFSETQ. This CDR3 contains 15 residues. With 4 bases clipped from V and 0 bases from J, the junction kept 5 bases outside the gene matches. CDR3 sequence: CASSVGQGGSYEQYF. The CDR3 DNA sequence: TGCGCCAGCAGCGTGGGACAGGGAGGCTCCTACGAGCAGTACTTC. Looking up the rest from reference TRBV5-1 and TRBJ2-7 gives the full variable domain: KAGVTQTPRYLIKTRGQQVTLSCSPISGHRSVSWYQQTPGQGLQFLFEYFSETQRNKGNFPGRFSGRQFSNSRSEMNVSTLELGDSALYLCASSVGQGGSYEQYFGPGTRLTVT.

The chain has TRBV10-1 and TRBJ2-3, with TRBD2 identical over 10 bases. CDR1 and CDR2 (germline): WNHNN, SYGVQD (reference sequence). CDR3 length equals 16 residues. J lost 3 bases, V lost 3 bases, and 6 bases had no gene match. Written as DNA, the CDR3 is TGCGCCAGCAGTGAAAAGAATAGCGGGAGGACAGATACGCAGTATTTT. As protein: CASSEKNSGRTDTQYF.

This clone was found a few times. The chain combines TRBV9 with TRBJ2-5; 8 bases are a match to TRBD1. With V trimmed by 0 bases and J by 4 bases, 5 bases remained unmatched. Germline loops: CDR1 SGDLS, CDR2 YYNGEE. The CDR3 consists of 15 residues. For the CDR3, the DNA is TGTGCCAGCAGCGTAGGGCCCAGGGGGCGAGAGACCCAGTACTTC. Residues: CASSVGPRGRETQYF.

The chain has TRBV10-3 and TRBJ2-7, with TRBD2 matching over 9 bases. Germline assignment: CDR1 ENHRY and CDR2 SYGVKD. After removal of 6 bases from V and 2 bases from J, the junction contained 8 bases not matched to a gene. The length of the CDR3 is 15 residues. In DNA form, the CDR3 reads TGTGCCATCAGGGAGGAGTTAGCGGGAGCCTACGAGCAGTACTTC. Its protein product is CAIREELAGAYEQYF.

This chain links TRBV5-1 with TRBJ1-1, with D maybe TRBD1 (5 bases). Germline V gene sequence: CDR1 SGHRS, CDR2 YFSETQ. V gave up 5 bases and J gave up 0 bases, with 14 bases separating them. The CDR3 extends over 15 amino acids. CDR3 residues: CASRLQGIMNTEAFF. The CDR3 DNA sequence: TGCGCCAGCAGACTGCAGGGAATTATGAACACTGAAGCTTTCTTT.

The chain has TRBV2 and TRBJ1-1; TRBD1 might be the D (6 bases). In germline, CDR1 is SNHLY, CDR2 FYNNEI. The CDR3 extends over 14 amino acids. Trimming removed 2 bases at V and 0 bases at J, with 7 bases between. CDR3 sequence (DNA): TGTGCCAGCAGTGAAACAGGGATGAACACTGAAGCTTTCTTT. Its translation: CASSETGMNTEAFF.

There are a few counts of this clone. CDR3 in DNA: TGTGCCAGCAGACCACTAGCGGGAGACACAGATACGCAGTATTTT. This codes for CASRPLAGDTDTQYF. This chain uses TRBV28 with TRBJ2-3; TRBD2 aligns across 11 bases. The CDR3 is 15 residues long. CDR1 and CDR2 from the germline V gene are MDHEN and SYDVKM. Trimming at V came to 6 bases and at J to 2 bases, leaving 4 bases not matched to a gene. Full variable domain (missing parts from reference TRBV28 and TRBJ2-3): DVKVTQSSRYLVKRTGEKVFLECVQDMDHENMFWYRQDPGLGLRLIYFSYDVKMKEKGDIPEGYSVSREKKERFSLILESASTNQTSMYLCASRPLAGDTDTQYFGPGTRLTVL.

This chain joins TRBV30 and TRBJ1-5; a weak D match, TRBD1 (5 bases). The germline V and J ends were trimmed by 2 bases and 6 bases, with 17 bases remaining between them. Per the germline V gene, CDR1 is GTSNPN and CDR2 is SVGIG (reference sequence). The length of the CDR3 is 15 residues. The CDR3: CAWSPAEGLGQPQHF. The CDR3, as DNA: TGTGCCTGGAGTCCCGCCGAGGGACTGGGTCAGCCCCAGCATTTT.

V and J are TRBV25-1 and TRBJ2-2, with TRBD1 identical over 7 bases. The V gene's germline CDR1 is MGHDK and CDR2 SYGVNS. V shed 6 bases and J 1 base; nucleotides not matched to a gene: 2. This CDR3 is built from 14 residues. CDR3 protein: CASRYRGNTGELFF. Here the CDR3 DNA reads TGTGCCAGCAGATACAGGGGGAACACCGGGGAGCTGTTTTTT.

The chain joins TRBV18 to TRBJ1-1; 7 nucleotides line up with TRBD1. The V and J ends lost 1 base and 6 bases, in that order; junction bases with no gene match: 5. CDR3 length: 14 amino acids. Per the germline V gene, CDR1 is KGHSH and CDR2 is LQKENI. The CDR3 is CASSPLPTGSEAFF. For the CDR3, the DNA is TGTGCCAGCTCACCACTACCGACAGGGTCTGAAGCTTTCTTT.